This T cell receptor (beta chain) came from a study of OX40 agonist ivuxolimab in advanced cancers. Overall study context: Of the participants, more than 35% had some prior anti-PD-1, anti-PD-L1 or anti-CTLA-4 therapy, which was allowed. Study-level findings and limits: In CD8+ T cells, expanded clones were on average more numerous than in CD4+. At doses 0.1 to 3.0 mg/kg, CD4+ and CD8+ clones expanded.

The germline gives CDR1 MNHNY, CDR2 SVGAGI (reference sequence). The CDR3 contains 14 residues. V shed 6 bases, J shed 11 bases, and the junction held 15 bases outside the gene matches. Clones were read by immunoSEQ multiplex PCR, and TCRdb kept only the in-frame ones, dropping some. The repertoire holds roughly 81,000 clones, with 94% as singletons. With regard to this clone: Its antigen is unidentified.

Cycle 7 day 1, cycle 4 day 1, and baseline were the timepoints at which blood was sampled. This TCR derives from an adult with an advanced solid tumor such as melanoma, head and neck, liver or kidney cancer. This chain joins TRBV6-6 and TRBJ1-1, with TRBD1 identical over 7 bases. The source material was CD4+ or CD8+ T cells sorted from blood, sampled in a trial of the OX40 agonist ivuxolimab. The CDR3 DNA sequence: TGTGCCAGCAGCTTCGGGACAGCAGGGGGAGGGGCTTTCTTT. This codes for CASSFGTAGGGAFF.